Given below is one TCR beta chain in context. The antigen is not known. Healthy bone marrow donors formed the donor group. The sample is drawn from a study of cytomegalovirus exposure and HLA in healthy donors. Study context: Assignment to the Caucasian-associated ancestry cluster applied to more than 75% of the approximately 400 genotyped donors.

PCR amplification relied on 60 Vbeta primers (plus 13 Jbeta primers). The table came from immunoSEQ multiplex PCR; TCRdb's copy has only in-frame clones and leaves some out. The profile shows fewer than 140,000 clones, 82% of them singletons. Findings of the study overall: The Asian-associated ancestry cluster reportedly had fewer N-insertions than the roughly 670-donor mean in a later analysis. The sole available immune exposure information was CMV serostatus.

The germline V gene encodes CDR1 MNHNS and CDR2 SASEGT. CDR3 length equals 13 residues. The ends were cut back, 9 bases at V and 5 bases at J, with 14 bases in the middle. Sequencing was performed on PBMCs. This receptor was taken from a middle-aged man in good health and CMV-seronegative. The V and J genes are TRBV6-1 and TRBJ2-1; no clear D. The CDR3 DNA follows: TGTGCCAGTAGTCACAGTGGTAACAATGAGCAGTTCTTC. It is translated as CASSHSGNNEQFF.